These 3 T cell receptor beta chains were sequenced from one sample in a study of OX40 agonist ivuxolimab in advanced cancers. Here immunoSEQ multiplex PCR was the method, and the copy in TCRdb shows in-frame clones only, minus some. The sample lists about 120,000 clones, around 95% seen once, with around 0.15% in the top ten. The specimen was CD4+ or CD8+ T cells sorted from blood, collected in a trial of the OX40 agonist ivuxolimab. These receptors were taken from an adult with an advanced solid tumor such as melanoma, head and neck, liver or kidney cancer.

The J gene is TRBJ1-5, the V gene TRBV5-1; perhaps TRBD1 as D (6 bases). Germline CDR1 and CDR2: SGHRS and YFSETQ. The CDR3 has 16 amino acids. The V and J ends lost 0 bases and 7 bases respectively, with 17 bases between them. CDR3 region: CASSLGTVQGGQPQHF. In DNA form, the CDR3 reads TGCGCCAGCAGCTTGGGGACGGTACAGGGAGGCCAGCCCCAGCATTTT.

A single count supports this clone. The chain recombines TRBV6-1 with TRBJ2-2; D remains unclear. Germline CDR1 MNHNS, CDR2 SASEGT. V gave up 6 bases and J gave up 6 bases, with 14 bases separating them. CDR3 size: 14 residues. The CDR3: CASREESRAGELFF. CDR3 in DNA: TGTGCCAGCAGAGAGGAAAGTAGGGCCGGGGAGCTGTTTTTT.

This rearrangement joins TRBV28 to TRBJ1-3; 7 bases map to TRBD1. In germline, CDR1 is MDHEN, CDR2 SYDVKM. J lost 4 bases, V lost 6 bases, and 3 bases had no gene match. The CDR3 consists of 13 residues. CDR3 loop: CASRTGRGNTIYF. The CDR3 coding sequence is TGTGCCAGCAGGACAGGGAGGGGAAACACCATATATTTT.